This T cell receptor (beta chain) is from a study of spatial heterogeneity in lung cancer. Documented time point: sample taken at primary tumor resection. Unsorted samples of tumor, nontumor lung or frozen PBMC had their whole RNA sequenced. Using its own MiXCR run on the 5' RACE reads, TCRdb lists one record per CDR3 protein. The data hold around 40,000 distinct CDR3 sequences, with 5.8% observed a single time. The table lists this clonotype with a few counts. The clonotype originates from a male donor with early-stage non-small cell lung cancer. The specimen comprised PBMCs, sampled at surgery.

The CDR3, as DNA: TGCGCCAGCAGCTTAGGGGCAGGGGCCTACGAGCAGTACTTC. This sequence encodes CASSLGAGAYEQYF. The genes are TRBV5-1 and TRBJ2-7; the D gene is possibly TRBD1 (6 bases). The germline V gene encodes CDR1 SGHRS and CDR2 YFSETQ. V dropped 2 bases and J dropped 2 bases, with 11 bases sitting between them. This CDR3 is 14 amino acids long.